One sample yielded the 20 T cell receptor beta chains listed below, sequenced in a study of CDR3 diversity in severe acne. Using its own MiXCR run on the PCR reads, TCRdb lists one record per CDR3 protein. This table holds about 85,000 distinct CDR3 sequences, over 45% found once. Sequenced material: blood. All receptors derive from a male donor in good health, serving as a control.

The sample holds many counts of this clonotype. This chain joins TRBV5-6 and TRBJ1-5; D is unclear. Germline V gene lookup returns CDR1 SGHDT and CDR2 YYEEEE. The CDR3 sequence is 17 residues long. Trimming took 7 bases from V and 4 from J, leaving 24 bases between them. Here the CDR3 reads CASHKTRTGISNQPQHF. The CDR3 bases are TGTGCCAGCCACAAGACCAGGACTGGGATATCAAATCAGCCCCAGCATTTT.

The chain joins TRBV9 to TRBJ2-7, with 12 bases fitting TRBD2. Looked up from germline, CDR1 is SGDLS and CDR2 is YYNGEE. After removal of 0 bases from V and 10 bases from J, the junction contained 11 bases not matched to a gene. The CDR3 loop spans 16 amino acids. The CDR3 spells CASSVGRGGLAGLQYF. The CDR3 DNA follows: TGTGCCAGCAGCGTAGGAAGGGGAGGACTAGCGGGGCTACAGTACTTC.

The chain links TRBV3-1 to TRBJ1-6; D is unclear. CDR3 size: 14 residues. CDR1 is LGHDT and CDR2 is YNNKEL in the germline V gene (reference sequence). The ends were cut back, 1 base at V and 7 bases at J, with 8 bases in the middle. CDR3 in amino acids: CASSQVDRNSPLHF. The CDR3 nucleotides read TGTGCCAGCAGCCAAGTCGATAGAAATTCACCCCTCCACTTT.

The chain employs TRBV7-3 and TRBJ1-5; TRBD1 aligns across 7 bases. With 2 bases clipped from V and 6 bases from J, the junction kept 4 bases outside the gene matches. The CDR3 loop spans 14 amino acids. Germline V gives CDR1 SGHTA, CDR2 FQGTGA. CDR3 residues: CASSLARQGQPQHF. The CDR3, as DNA: TGTGCCAGCAGCTTAGCTCGACAGGGTCAGCCCCAGCATTTT.

This sequence joins TRBV5-1 and TRBJ1-2; no clear D. CDR3 length: 14 residues. Trimming stripped 4 bases from V and 6 bases from J, with 16 bases between. Germline V lookup: CDR1 SGHRS, CDR2 YFSETQ. CDR3 loop: CASSPGRKANGYTF. The CDR3 bases are TGCGCCAGCAGCCCTGGGAGGAAGGCCAATGGCTACACCTTC.

Judged by abundance, this clonotype is medium-sized. The chain is built from TRBV11-2 and TRBJ2-7, with D perhaps TRBD1 (6 bases). The germline gives CDR1 SGHAT, CDR2 FQNNGV. The CDR3 totals 14 residues. Trimming took 6 bases from V and 1 from J, leaving 13 bases between them. CDR3: CASSTDRISYEQYF. For the CDR3, the DNA is TGTGCCAGCAGTACCGACAGGATTTCCTACGAGCAGTACTTC.

The chain has TRBV19 and TRBJ2-7; D unresolved. The CDR3 is 13 residues long. With 2 bases removed from V and 4 bases from J, the gap between germline ends came to 9 bases. Germline assignment: CDR1 LNHDA and CDR2 SQIVND (reference sequence). CDR3 sequence (DNA): TGTGCCAGTAGTATACAGTCAGATTACGAGCAGTACTTC. It codes for CASSIQSDYEQYF.

About this clonotype itself: Here the CDR3 omits its conserved ending phenylalanine or tryptophan, so a read error is the likely source. The chain has TRBV29-1 and TRBJ1-1; the D is unclear. CDR3 length equals 11 residues. The V and J ends lost 7 bases and 4 bases respectively, with 10 bases between them. The germline V gene has CDR1 SQVTM and CDR2 ANQGSEA. CDR3: CSASYSTEAFL. CDR3 sequence (DNA): TGCAGCGCCTCCTACAGCACTGAAGCTTTCCTT.

This clonotype was observed a few times. This rearrangement joins TRBV9 to TRBJ1-2; D is possibly TRBD1 (6 bases). The V end was cut by 4 bases, the J end by 7 bases, with 20 bases between. The germline CDR1 and CDR2 sequences are SGDLS and YYNGEE. The CDR3 runs 15 residues. CDR3 amino acids: CASSQDFGGRRGYTF. The DNA for the CDR3 is TGTGCCAGCAGCCAAGATTTCGGGGGCAGACGTGGCTACACCTTC.

The V and J genes are TRBV12-3 or TRBV12-4 and TRBJ2-1; 9 nucleotides align to TRBD2. V shed 6 bases, J shed 9 bases, and the junction held 3 bases outside the gene matches. CDR3 length: 12 amino acids. The CDR3 nucleotides are TGTGCCAGCAGCCCAGCGGGGGGTGAGCAGTTCTTC. This gives the protein CASSPAGGEQFF.

By its share, this clonotype is medium-sized (0.01 to 0.1%). The chain carries TRBV10-1 and TRBJ1-1; 7 bases agree with TRBD1. The CDR3 is made up of 13 amino acids. The germline gives CDR1 WNHNN, CDR2 SYGVQD (reference sequence). V lost 4 bases to trimming and J lost 4 bases; unmatched junction nucleotides: 3. DNA of the CDR3: TGCGCCAGCAGTGGGGCAGGGGGCACTGAAGCTTTCTTT. Protein sequence: CASSGAGGTEAFF.

The chain links TRBV5-6 to TRBJ1-5; no clear D gene. The germline V and J ends were trimmed by 5 bases and 7 bases, with 16 bases remaining between them. The CDR3 is made up of 14 amino acids. CDR1 and CDR2 from the germline V gene are SGHDT and YYEEEE. The CDR3 DNA is TGTGCCAGCAGTCTCAACCTTGGCGGCCAGCCCCAGCATTTT. Protein sequence: CASSLNLGGQPQHF.

This chain connects TRBV6-6 to TRBJ1-1; D is unresolved. The V end was cut by 5 bases, the J end by 0 bases, with 16 bases between. The CDR3 loop spans 16 amino acids. The germline CDR1 and CDR2 sequences are MNHNY and SVGAGI (reference sequence). The CDR3 region is CASSEQLTGVNTEAFF. CDR3 DNA: TGTGCCAGCAGTGAGCAACTAACCGGGGTGAACACTGAAGCTTTCTTT.

This clonotype has at least ten counts. CDR3 nucleotide sequence: TGTGCCAGCAGCGTTGGGGCAACGGGAACTCAAGAGACCCAGTACTTC. This codes for CASSVGATGTQETQYF. The V call is TRBV9, the J call TRBJ2-5; D may be TRBD1 or TRBD2 (5 bases each). The CDR3 consists of 16 residues. Trimming stripped 2 bases from V and 2 bases from J, with 16 bases between. Germline V gene sequence: CDR1 SGDLS, CDR2 YYNGEE.

The chain links TRBV10-3 to TRBJ2-7, with D uncertain. Looked up from germline, CDR1 is ENHRY and CDR2 is SYGVKD. The CDR3 length is 12 residues. Trimming shortened V by 6 bases and J by 5 bases, and 11 bases separated the two germline ends. CDR3 sequence reads: CAIRGAVDEQYF. The CDR3 coding sequence is TGTGCCATCAGGGGCGCTGTGGACGAGCAGTACTTC.

Concerning this clonotype: One end of the junction is discordant with germline, which a read error may explain. CDR3 DNA sequence: TGTGCCAGCAGCCTCGGGGGGGAGCCGGAATTCTGCTTT. Its translation is CASSLGGEPEFCF. The chain uses TRBV7-2 and TRBJ1-1; TRBD1 might be the D (5 bases). The CDR3 contains 13 residues. The germline V gene encodes CDR1 SGHTA and CDR2 FQGNSA.

This clonotype has at least ten counts. The chain recombines TRBV6-5 with TRBJ1-2, with D perhaps matching TRBD1 (5 bases). Trimming removed 6 bases from V and 2 bases from J, with 13 bases in between. The CDR3 is 14 residues long. CDR1 is MNHEY, CDR2 SVGAGI, per germline. The CDR3: CASRWREGNYGYTF. In DNA, the CDR3 is TGTGCCAGCAGATGGAGGGAGGGGAACTATGGCTACACCTTC.

This chain links TRBV29-1 with TRBJ2-2, with 7 nucleotides matching TRBD1. This CDR3 spans 14 amino acids. Looked up from germline, CDR1 is SQVTM and CDR2 is ANQGSEA. The trim removed 7 bases at V and 1 base at J, leaving 6 bases unmatched. As DNA, the CDR3 is TGCAGCGCTCGGGACAGATTGAACACCGGGGAGCTGTTTTTT. It codes for CSARDRLNTGELFF.

V and J are TRBV24-1 and TRBJ1-2; D remains unclear. CDR3 length equals 16 residues. The germline CDR1 and CDR2 sequences are KGHDR and SFDVKD. V was pared by 11 bases and J by 2 bases, with 23 bases between. DNA of the CDR3: TGTGCCAGCAGACCAAGATCATCAGGAGAAAACTATGGCTACACCTTC. It codes for CASRPRSSGENYGYTF.

This sequence joins TRBV5-1 and TRBJ2-7; possibly TRBD2 for D (6 bases). The CDR3 sequence is 15 residues long. V was cut by 4 bases and J by 5 bases, with 19 bases left in between. Germline-derived CDR1 and CDR2 are SGHRS and YFSETQ. The CDR3 DNA is TGCGCCAGCAGCCCGACGGGAGCATTTGGCCACGAGCAGTACTTC. As protein: CASSPTGAFGHEQYF.